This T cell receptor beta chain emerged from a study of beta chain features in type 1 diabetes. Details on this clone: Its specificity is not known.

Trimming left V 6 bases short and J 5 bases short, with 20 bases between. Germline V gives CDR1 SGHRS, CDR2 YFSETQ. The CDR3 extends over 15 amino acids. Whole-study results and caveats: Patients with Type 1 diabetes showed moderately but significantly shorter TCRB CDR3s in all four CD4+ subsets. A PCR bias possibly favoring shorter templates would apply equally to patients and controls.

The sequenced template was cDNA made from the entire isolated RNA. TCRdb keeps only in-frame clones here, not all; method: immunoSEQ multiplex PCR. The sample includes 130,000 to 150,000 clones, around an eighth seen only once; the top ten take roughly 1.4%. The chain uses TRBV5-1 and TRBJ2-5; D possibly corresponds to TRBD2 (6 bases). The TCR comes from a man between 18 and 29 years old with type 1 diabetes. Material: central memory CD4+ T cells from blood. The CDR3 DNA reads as TGCGCCAGCAATCGGTCCCCTAGCGAAGGGGAGACCCAGTACTTC. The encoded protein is CASNRSPSEGETQYF.